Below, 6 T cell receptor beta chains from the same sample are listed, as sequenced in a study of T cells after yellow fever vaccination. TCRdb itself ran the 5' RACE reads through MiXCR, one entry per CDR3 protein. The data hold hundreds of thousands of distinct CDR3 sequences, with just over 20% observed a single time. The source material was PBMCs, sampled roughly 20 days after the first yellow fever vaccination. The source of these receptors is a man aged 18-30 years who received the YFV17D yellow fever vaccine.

The CDR3 loop is CASSQDPWTAQTSYEQYF. The CDR3 DNA sequence: TGCGCCAGCAGCCAAGATCCCTGGACAGCCCAGACCTCCTACGAGCAGTACTTC. This chain uses TRBV4-3 with TRBJ2-7; a weak D match, TRBD1 (6 bases). Germline CDR1 reads LGHNA; CDR2 reads YSLEER. The CDR3 contains 18 residues. With 0 bases removed from V and 0 bases from J, the gap between germline ends came to 18 bases.

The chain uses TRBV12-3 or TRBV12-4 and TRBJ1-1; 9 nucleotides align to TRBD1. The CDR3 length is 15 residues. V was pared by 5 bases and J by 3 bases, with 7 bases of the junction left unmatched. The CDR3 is CASSRQGGGYTEAFF. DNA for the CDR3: TGTGCCAGCAGTCGACAGGGGGGAGGTTACACTGAAGCTTTCTTT.

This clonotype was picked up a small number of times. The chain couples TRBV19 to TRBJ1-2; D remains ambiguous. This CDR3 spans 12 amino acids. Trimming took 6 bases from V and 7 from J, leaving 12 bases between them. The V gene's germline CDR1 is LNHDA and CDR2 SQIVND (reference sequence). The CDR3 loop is CASSALDAGYTF. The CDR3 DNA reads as TGTGCCAGTAGCGCCCTGGACGCTGGCTACACCTTC.

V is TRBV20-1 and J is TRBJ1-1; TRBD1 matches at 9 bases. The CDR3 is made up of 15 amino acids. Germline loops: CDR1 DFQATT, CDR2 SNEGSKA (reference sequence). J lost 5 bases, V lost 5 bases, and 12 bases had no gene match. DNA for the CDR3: TGCAGTGCTCGCCCAGACAGGGGGATAGGTACTGAAGCTTTCTTT. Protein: CSARPDRGIGTEAFF.

The CDR3 reads CASNQLGTRYEQYF. The CDR3 DNA is TGTGCCAGCAACCAACTGGGGACAAGATACGAGCAGTACTTC. V and J are TRBV6-2 or TRBV6-3 and TRBJ2-7; possibly TRBD1 for D (6 bases). The CDR3 consists of 14 residues. The germline gives CDR1 MNHEY, CDR2 SVGEGT. V lost 7 bases and J lost 4, with 17 bases in between.

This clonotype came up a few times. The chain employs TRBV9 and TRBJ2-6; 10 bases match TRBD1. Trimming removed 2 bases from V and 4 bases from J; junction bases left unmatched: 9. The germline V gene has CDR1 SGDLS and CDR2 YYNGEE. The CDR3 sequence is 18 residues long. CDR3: CASSVEPGQGYGANVLTF. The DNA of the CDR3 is TGTGCCAGCAGCGTGGAACCGGGACAGGGGTACGGGGCCAACGTCCTGACTTTC.